This T cell receptor beta chain comes out of a study of T cell repertoires in cytomegalovirus infection. Study details: Alongside well-studied HLA-B-restricted CMV epitopes, recently identified HLA-C-restricted CMV epitopes were also used. CMV infection plus the matching HLA type was flagged by public TCR beta signatures.

The CDR3 runs to 11 residues. The V gene's germline CDR1 is LNHNV and CDR2 YYDKDF (reference sequence). Trimming took 11 bases from V and 0 from J, leaving 7 bases between them. With regard to this clonotype: What it binds is not known.

General observations from the study: Cumulative frequency of public TCR beta families picked out carriers of CMV plus the relevant HLA. HLA-C-restricted, CMV-specific TCR beta clonotypes were dominant ex vivo.

Via MiXCR, TCRdb re-called the reads, giving one row per CDR3 protein. The table lists about 920,000 distinct CDR3 sequences, around 32% of them singletons, with about 14% in the top ten. The TCR comes from a human donor in good health (CMV status not recorded). Some clones in this sample may be carry-over from other donors' samples. The specimen comprised cultured CD8+ T cells from PBMCs, sampled from culture after CMV antigen stimulation. The rearrangement joins TRBV15 to TRBJ1-1; D gene ambiguous. The CDR3 sequence is CAAGMNTEAFF. The CDR3 bases are TGTGCCGCGGGGATGAACACTGAAGCTTTCTTT.